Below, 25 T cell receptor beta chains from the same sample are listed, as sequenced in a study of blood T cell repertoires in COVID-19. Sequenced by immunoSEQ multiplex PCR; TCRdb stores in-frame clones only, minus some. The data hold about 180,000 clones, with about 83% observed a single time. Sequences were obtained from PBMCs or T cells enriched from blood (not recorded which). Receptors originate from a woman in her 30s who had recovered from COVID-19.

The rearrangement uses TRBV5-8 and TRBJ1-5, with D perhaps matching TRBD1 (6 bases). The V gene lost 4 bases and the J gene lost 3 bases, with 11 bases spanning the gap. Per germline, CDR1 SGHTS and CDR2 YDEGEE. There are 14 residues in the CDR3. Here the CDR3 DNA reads TGTGCCAGCAGCCGGACAGAAAACAATCAGCCCCAGCATTTT. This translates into CASSRTENNQPQHF.

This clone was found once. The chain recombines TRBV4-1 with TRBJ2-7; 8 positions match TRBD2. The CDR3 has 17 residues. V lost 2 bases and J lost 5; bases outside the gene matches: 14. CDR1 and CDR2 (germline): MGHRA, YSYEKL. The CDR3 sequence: CASSQSLTAGGLNEQYF. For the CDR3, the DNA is TGCGCCAGCAGCCAATCGTTGACGGCGGGAGGATTGAACGAGCAGTACTTC.

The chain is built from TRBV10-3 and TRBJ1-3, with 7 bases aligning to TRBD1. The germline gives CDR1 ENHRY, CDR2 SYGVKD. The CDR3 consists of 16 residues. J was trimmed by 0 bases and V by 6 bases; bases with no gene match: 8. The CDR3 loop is CAIRAGTDTSGNTIYF. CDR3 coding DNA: TGTGCCATCAGGGCCGGGACAGACACCTCTGGAAACACCATATATTTT.

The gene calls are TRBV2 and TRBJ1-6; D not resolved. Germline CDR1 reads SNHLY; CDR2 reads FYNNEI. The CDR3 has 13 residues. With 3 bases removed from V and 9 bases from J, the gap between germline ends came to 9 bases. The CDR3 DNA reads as TGTGCCAGCAGTGAGGCAGACTTTTCACCCCTCCACTTT. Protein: CASSEADFSPLHF.

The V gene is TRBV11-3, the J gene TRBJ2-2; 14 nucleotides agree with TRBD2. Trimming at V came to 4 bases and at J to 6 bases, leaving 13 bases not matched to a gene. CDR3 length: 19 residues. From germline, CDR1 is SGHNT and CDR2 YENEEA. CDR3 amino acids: CASSSKTSGRADLSGELFF. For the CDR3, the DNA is TGTGCCAGCAGCTCTAAGACTAGCGGGAGGGCCGATCTCTCCGGGGAGCTGTTTTTT.

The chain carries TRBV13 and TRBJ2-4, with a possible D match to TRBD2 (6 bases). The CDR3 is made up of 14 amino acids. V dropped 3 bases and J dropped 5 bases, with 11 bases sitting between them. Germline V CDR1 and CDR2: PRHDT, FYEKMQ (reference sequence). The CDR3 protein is CASSFGSRQNIQYF. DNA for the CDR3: TGTGCCAGCAGCTTCGGGAGCCGGCAAAACATTCAGTACTTC.

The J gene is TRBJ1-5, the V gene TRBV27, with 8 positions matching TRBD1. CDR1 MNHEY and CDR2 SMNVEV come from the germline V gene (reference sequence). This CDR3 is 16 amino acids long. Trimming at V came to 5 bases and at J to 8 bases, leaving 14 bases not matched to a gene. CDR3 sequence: CASSPRTGRFAKPQHF. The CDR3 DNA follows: TGTGCCAGCAGTCCCCGGACAGGGAGGTTTGCGAAGCCCCAGCATTTT.

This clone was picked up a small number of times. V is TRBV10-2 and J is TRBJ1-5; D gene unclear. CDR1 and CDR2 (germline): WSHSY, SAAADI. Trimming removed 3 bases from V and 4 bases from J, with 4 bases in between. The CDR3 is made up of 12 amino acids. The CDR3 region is CASSERNQPQHF. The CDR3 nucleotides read TGCGCCAGCAGTGAACGGAATCAGCCCCAGCATTTT.

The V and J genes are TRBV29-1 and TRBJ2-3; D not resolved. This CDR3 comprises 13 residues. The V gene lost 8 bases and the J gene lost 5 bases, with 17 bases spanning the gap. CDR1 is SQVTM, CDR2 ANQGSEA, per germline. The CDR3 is CSSHLGSRDTQYF. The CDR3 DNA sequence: TGCAGCTCACACCTGGGCAGCCGAGATACGCAGTATTTT.

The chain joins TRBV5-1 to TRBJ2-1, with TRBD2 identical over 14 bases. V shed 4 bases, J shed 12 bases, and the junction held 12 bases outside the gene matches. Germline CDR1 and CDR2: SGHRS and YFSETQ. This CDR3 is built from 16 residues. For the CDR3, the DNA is TGCGCCAGCAGCACTATGGGGACTAGCGGGAGTAGTATGCAGTTCTTC. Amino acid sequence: CASSTMGTSGSSMQFF.

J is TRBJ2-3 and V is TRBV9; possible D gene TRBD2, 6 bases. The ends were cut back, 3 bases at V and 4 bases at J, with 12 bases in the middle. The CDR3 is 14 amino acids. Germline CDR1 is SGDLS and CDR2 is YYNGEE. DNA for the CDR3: TGTGCCAGCAGCGGGAGGGGTGCCGCAGATACGCAGTATTTT. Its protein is CASSGRGAADTQYF.

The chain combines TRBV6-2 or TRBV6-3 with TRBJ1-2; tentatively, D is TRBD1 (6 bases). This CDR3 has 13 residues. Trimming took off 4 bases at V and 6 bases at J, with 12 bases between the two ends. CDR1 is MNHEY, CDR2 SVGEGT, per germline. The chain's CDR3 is CASSFNRADGYTF. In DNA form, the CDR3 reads TGTGCCAGCAGTTTTAACAGGGCGGATGGCTACACCTTC.

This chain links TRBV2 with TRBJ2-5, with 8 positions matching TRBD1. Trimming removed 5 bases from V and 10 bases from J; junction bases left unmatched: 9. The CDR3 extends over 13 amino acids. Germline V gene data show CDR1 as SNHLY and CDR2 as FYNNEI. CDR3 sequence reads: CASSTGGATDQYF. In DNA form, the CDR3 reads TGTGCCAGCAGTACAGGGGGTGCAACTGACCAGTACTTC. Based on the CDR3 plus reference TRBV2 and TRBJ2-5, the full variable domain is EPEVTQTPSHQVTQMGQEVILRCVPISNHLYFYWYRQILGQKVEFLVSFYNNEISEKSEIFDDQFSVERPDGSNFTLKIRSTKLEDSAMYFCASSTGGATDQYFGPGTRLLVL.

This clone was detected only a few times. CDR3 loop: CASSRGYGYTF. CDR3 DNA: TGTGCCAGCAGCAGGGGGTATGGCTACACCTTC. V usage is TRBV12-3 or TRBV12-4 and J usage is TRBJ1-2, with 7 bases fitting TRBD1. Unmatched junction bases numbered 0, after V lost 6 bases and J lost 5 bases. The length of the CDR3 is 11 residues.

CDR3 residues: CASSIEVGKQFF. In DNA form, the CDR3 reads TGTGCCAGTAGTATAGAGGTCGGGAAGCAGTTCTTC. The chain is built from TRBV19 and TRBJ2-1; D possibly corresponds to TRBD2 (5 bases). The CDR3 is 12 amino acids. Germline V gives CDR1 LNHDA, CDR2 SQIVND (reference sequence). V gave up 0 bases and J gave up 11 bases, with 8 bases separating them.

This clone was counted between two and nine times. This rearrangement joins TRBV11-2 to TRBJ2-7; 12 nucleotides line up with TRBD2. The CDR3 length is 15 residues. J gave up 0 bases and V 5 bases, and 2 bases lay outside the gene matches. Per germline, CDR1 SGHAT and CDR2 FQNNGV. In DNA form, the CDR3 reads TGTGCCAGCAGCCGGACTAGCGGGACCTCCTACGAGCAGTACTTC. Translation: CASSRTSGTSYEQYF.

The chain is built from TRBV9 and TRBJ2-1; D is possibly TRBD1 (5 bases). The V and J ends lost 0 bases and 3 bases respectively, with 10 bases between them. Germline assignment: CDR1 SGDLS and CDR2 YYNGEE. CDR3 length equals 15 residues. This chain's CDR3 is CASSVGSGFYNEQFF. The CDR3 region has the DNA TGTGCCAGCAGCGTAGGATCAGGGTTCTACAATGAGCAGTTCTTC.

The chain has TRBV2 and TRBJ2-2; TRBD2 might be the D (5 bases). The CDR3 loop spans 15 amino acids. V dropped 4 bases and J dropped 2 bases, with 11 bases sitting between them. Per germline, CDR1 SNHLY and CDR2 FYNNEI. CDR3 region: CASSVEGGNTGELFF. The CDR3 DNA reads TGTGCCAGCAGTGTCGAGGGCGGCAACACCGGGGAGCTGTTTTTT.

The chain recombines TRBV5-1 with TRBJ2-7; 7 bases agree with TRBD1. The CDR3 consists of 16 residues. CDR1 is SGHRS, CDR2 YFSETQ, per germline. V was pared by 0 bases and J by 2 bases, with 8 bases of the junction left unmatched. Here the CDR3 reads CASSLGEGGYPYEQYF. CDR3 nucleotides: TGCGCCAGCAGCTTGGGGGAAGGGGGCTACCCCTACGAGCAGTACTTC.

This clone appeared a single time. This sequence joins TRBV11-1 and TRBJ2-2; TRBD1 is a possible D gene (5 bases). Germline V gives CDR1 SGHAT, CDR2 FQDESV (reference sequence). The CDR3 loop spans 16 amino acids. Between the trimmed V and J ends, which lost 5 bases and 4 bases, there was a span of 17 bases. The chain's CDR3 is CASSQPQGIGTGELFF. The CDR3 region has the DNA TGTGCCAGCAGCCAACCCCAGGGAATCGGCACCGGGGAGCTGTTTTTT.

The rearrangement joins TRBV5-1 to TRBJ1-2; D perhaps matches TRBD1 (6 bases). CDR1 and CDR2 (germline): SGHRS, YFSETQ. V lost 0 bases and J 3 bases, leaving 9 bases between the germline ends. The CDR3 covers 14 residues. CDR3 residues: CASSLEGDYYGYTF. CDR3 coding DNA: TGCGCCAGCAGCTTGGAGGGGGATTACTATGGCTACACCTTC.

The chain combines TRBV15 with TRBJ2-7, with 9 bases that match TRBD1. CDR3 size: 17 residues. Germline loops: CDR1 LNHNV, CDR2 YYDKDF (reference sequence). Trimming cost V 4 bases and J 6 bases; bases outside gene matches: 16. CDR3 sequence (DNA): TGTGCCACCAGCACCTTGCCCCCCCGGGACAGGGAGGTCGAGCAGTACTTC. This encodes CATSTLPPRDREVEQYF.

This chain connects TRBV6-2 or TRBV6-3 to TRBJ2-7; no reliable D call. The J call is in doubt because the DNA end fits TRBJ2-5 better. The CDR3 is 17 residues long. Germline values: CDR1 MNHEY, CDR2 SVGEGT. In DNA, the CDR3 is TGTGCCAGCAGTTACGGGCTTGGCGTCGCATCAGAAGAGACCCAGTACTTC. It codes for CASSYGLGVASEETQYF.

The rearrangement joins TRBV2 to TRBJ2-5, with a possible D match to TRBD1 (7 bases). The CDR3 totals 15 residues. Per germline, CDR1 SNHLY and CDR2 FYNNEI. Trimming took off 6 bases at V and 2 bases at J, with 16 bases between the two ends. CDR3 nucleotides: TGTGCCAGCAGGCAGCGCGGGACAGCACAAGAGACCCAGTACTTC. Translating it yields CASRQRGTAQETQYF.

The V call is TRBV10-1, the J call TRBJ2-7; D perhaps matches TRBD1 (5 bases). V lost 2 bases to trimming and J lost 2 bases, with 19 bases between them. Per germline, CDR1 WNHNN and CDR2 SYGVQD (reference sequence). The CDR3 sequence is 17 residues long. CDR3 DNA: TGCGCCAGCAGTGAGGTCTTAGTTACAGGTCCTCCCTACGAGCAGTACTTC. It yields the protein CASSEVLVTGPPYEQYF.